Many counts were recorded for the clone carrying this T cell receptor beta chain. The antigen remains undetermined. Aged about 6 to 95, donors were systemically healthy Caucasians from Russia. Each donor had ten milliliters of peripheral blood drawn. Alongside a J-beta primer mix, a sample-barcoded 5' primer served in a second PCR lasting roughly 7 to 12 cycles. TCRdb redid the calling of the 5' RACE reads with MiXCR, one entry per CDR3 protein. The data show some 710,000 distinct CDR3 sequences, about 46% seen once. This sample stems from a study of blood T cells in healthy people across ages. Study results and limitations: Any conclusive comparison of naive versus antigen-experienced cells was prevented by using unsorted PBMCs.

The source of this sequence is a man at least 80 years old in good health. The specimen sequenced was blood.

In nucleotides, the CDR3 is TGTGCCAGCAGTTACACCGGCGGCTACGAGCAGTACTTC. It translates to CASSYTGGYEQYF. The chain couples TRBV6-2 or TRBV6-3 to TRBJ2-7; D is ambiguous. This CDR3 spans 13 amino acids. V dropped 2 bases and J dropped 3 bases, with 8 bases sitting between them. CDR1 and CDR2 from the germline V gene are MNHEY and SVGEGT.